The 8 T cell receptor beta chains below all came from one sample that was sequenced in a study of Ad26.COV2.S vaccination and SARS-CoV-2 variants. The repertoire was sequenced with immunoSEQ multiplex PCR; TCRdb's copy has only in-frame clones and lacks some. The data show over 350,000 clones, around nine tenths seen once. Treatment defined: roughly 19 received Ad26.COV2.S at low or high dose, single or two shots; about 5 received placebo; per-sample allocation not given. Following the first vaccine or placebo injection, samples were taken on day 63. The source material was peripheral blood, sampled in a trial of Ad26.COV2.S vaccine versus placebo. These receptors were collected from a person aged 18-65 years who received the Ad26.COV2.S COVID-19 vaccine or a placebo.

Comments on this clone: The sample holds other DNA sequences that translate to the same CDR3. CDR3 DNA sequence: TGTGCCAGCAGCCCTTTCTCGGGGGGGGGCACAGATACGCAGTATTTT. It translates to CASSPFSGGGTDTQYF. The chain links TRBV3-1 (or the pseudogene TRBV3-2) to TRBJ2-3; 8 bases match TRBD2. The V gene end was trimmed by 4 bases and the J gene end by 1 base; junction bases not matched to a gene: 7. Germline assignment: CDR1 LGHDT and CDR2 YNNKEL (reference sequence). The CDR3 has 16 residues.

The gene calls are TRBV14 and TRBJ2-1, with 8 bases identical to TRBD1. With 3 bases clipped from V and 15 bases from J, the junction kept 7 bases outside the gene matches. CDR1 is SGHDN, CDR2 FVKESK, per germline. The CDR3 loop spans 12 amino acids. As DNA, the CDR3 is TGTGCCAGCAGCCAGCACCCGGACAGGGTGTTCTTC. This translates into CASSQHPDRVFF.

This rearrangement joins TRBV6-5 to TRBJ2-3, with D hard to call. V shed 0 bases and J shed 0 bases, with 7 bases lying between them. The germline V gene has CDR1 MNHEY and CDR2 SVGAGI. This CDR3 is built from 15 residues. This CDR3 is CASSYSSVSTDTQYF. The CDR3 DNA reads as TGTGCCAGCAGTTACTCATCCGTCAGCACAGATACGCAGTATTTT.

The CDR3 DNA reads as TGCGCCAGCAGCCAAGGATTTGGCGGGAGCGTGAACACTGAAGCTTTCTTT. It translates to CASSQGFGGSVNTEAFF. The chain employs TRBV4-1 and TRBJ1-1; D unresolved. This CDR3 contains 17 residues. Trimming took 1 base from V and 0 from J, leaving 15 bases between them. In germline, CDR1 is MGHRA, CDR2 YSYEKL.

This sequence joins TRBV11-2 and TRBJ1-2, with D perhaps TRBD1 (6 bases). The CDR3 runs 15 residues. Between the trimmed V and J ends, which lost 5 bases and 5 bases, there was a span of 18 bases. Germline V gives CDR1 SGHAT, CDR2 FQNNGV. CDR3 sequence reads: CASSPIRQAEYGYTF. CDR3 bases: TGTGCCAGCAGCCCAATCAGACAGGCGGAATATGGCTACACCTTC.

The chain links TRBV5-6 to TRBJ1-2; D unresolved. The CDR3 spans 15 residues. V lost 4 bases, J lost 6 bases, and 19 bases lay in between. CDR1 and CDR2 (germline): SGHDT, YYEEEE. The CDR3, as DNA: TGTGCCAGCAGCCTAGGACTGACACCGGAGCATGGCTACACCTTC. Its translation: CASSLGLTPEHGYTF.

This clone was recorded a few times. The chain combines TRBV11-2 with TRBJ2-2; D is undetermined. This CDR3 region has 12 residues. V was clipped by 5 bases and J by 3 bases, with 4 bases between them. Germline V gene data show CDR1 as SGHAT and CDR2 as FQNNGV. CDR3 coding DNA: TGTGCCAGCAGCCTCTACACCGGGGAGCTGTTTTTT. Its translation is CASSLYTGELFF.

This chain joins TRBV7-2 and TRBJ1-3; maybe TRBD1 (5 bases). Germline values: CDR1 SGHTA, CDR2 FQGNSA. The length of the CDR3 is 16 residues. V was shortened by 6 bases and J by 0 bases, with 15 bases between the two germline ends. This CDR3 is CASSPQAGRSGNTIYF. As DNA, the CDR3 is TGTGCCAGCAGTCCTCAAGCAGGGCGCTCTGGAAACACCATATATTTT.